This record concerns one T cell receptor beta chain sequence. Its antigen is currently unknown. CDR3 length: 14 amino acids. V dropped 5 bases and J dropped 1 base, with 14 bases sitting between them. Per germline, CDR1 SQVTM and CDR2 ANQGSEA. The sample belongs to a study of T cell clones after liver transplantation. At the level of the study: In this trial, immunosuppression withdrawal was attempted within 2 years of liver transplant. Standard immunosuppression, with no induction, continued until 12-24 months after transplant. Points from the study as a whole: In two subjects, few donor cells limited the measurable donor-reactive repertoire.

Method: immunoSEQ multiplex PCR; TCRdb's copy keeps in-frame clones and lacks some. The sample lists roughly 100,000 clones; under 90% were seen once. This TCR was recovered from a human patient who received a liver transplant. Some T cells may be supplied by the graft donor. The source material was CD4+ T cells from blood, sampled approximately 50 months after liver transplant. This chain connects TRBV29-1 to TRBJ1-1; tentative D call: TRBD1 (6 bases). CDR3 protein: CSVTQGAGNTEAFF. The DNA of the CDR3 is TGCAGCGTTACACAGGGAGCCGGGAACACTGAAGCTTTCTTT.